This TCR beta chain was sequenced in a study of early T cells in non-severe SARS-CoV-2 infection. From the 5' RACE reads, TCRdb called clonotypes with MiXCR, one entry per CDR3 protein. The sample holds over 75,000 distinct CDR3 sequences; about 13% are singletons and the top ten take approximately 2%. Study findings and constraints: CD4 and private specificities were missed by VDJdb matching, which favored anti-spike CD8 responses.

This clonotype was counted a few times. The target antigen is unknown. Germline assignment: CDR1 MNHNY and CDR2 SVGAGI (reference sequence). This CDR3 comprises 14 residues. V dropped 7 bases and J dropped 11 bases, with 21 bases sitting between them. The receptor comes from an adult who was a healthcare worker with PCR-confirmed SARS-CoV-2 infection or an uninfected control (not recorded which). The chain carries TRBV6-6 and TRBJ2-1; perhaps TRBD2 as D (7 bases). The source material was whole blood. As DNA, the CDR3 is TGTGCCAGCACCCTAGAGGGGGGGCAAGCCAAGCAGTTCTTC. This gives the protein CASTLEGGQAKQFF.